Listed here are 30 T cell receptor beta chains from one sample, sequenced in a study of cytomegalovirus exposure and HLA in healthy donors. PCR amplification relied on 60 Vbeta primers (plus 13 Jbeta primers). The protocol was immunoSEQ multiplex PCR, while the TCRdb copy is restricted to in-frame clones and leaves out a portion. The sample has about 190,000 clones, roughly 80% seen once. Material for sequencing was PBMCs. Receptor source: a woman aged 18-30 years in good health and CMV-seronegative.

This clone has a single count. This chain joins TRBV7-8 and TRBJ2-3, with D tentatively TRBD2 (7 bases). Trimming took off 5 bases at V and 1 base at J, with 19 bases between the two ends. CDR1 and CDR2 (germline): SGHVS, FQNEAQ. The CDR3 runs 17 residues. CDR3 sequence reads: CASSHLSGGRGTDTQYF. The CDR3 nucleotides read TGTGCCAGCAGCCATCTTTCGGGGGGCCGGGGCACAGATACGCAGTATTTT.

J is TRBJ2-7 and V is TRBV4-3, with TRBD2 matching over 8 bases. The trim removed 4 bases at V and 4 bases at J, leaving 9 bases unmatched. The CDR3 consists of 15 residues. Germline lookup yields CDR1 LGHNA and CDR2 YSLEER. The CDR3 nucleotides read TGCGCCAGCAGCCCCGCCGGCGGGAGGAGATACGAGCAGTACTTC. Translated: CASSPAGGRRYEQYF.

This CDR3 is CASSEQKLAGGLYNEQFF. The CDR3 coding sequence is TGTGCCAGCAGCGAGCAGAAACTAGCGGGAGGGCTGTACAATGAGCAGTTCTTC. V and J are TRBV9 and TRBJ2-1; 13 nucleotides line up with TRBD2. J lost 4 bases, V lost 3 bases, and 10 bases had no gene match. The V gene's germline CDR1 is SGDLS and CDR2 YYNGEE. This CDR3 contains 18 residues.

In this sample, this clone turned up once. V gene TRBV4-1 combines with J gene TRBJ1-2; D remains ambiguous. The CDR3 has 16 residues. The V end was cut by 4 bases, the J end by 0 bases, with 15 bases between. Germline CDR1 is MGHRA and CDR2 is YSYEKL. The CDR3 DNA sequence: TGCGCCAGCAGCCTAATACCAATGGGAGCTAACTATGGCTACACCTTC. Its translation is CASSLIPMGANYGYTF.

The chain uses TRBV2 and TRBJ2-1; tentative D call: TRBD2 (6 bases). The CDR3 has 13 amino acids. V lost 7 bases and J lost 9, with 16 bases in between. Germline-derived CDR1 and CDR2 are SNHLY and FYNNEI. The CDR3 DNA sequence: TGTGCCAGCATTTGGGCCATGGGGGGTGAGCAGTTCTTC. The encoded protein is CASIWAMGGEQFF.

This clone was seen a few times. The CDR3 loop is CASSYRQGSNQPQHF. CDR3 sequence (DNA): TGTGCCAGCAGTTACCGGCAGGGTAGCAATCAGCCCCAGCATTTT. The chain uses TRBV6-5 and TRBJ1-5; weak D call: TRBD1 (5 bases). The germline V gene has CDR1 MNHEY and CDR2 SVGAGI. Trimming stripped 2 bases from V and 0 bases from J, with 8 bases between. The CDR3 totals 15 residues.

Only a few counts were recorded for this clone. The chain uses TRBV6-5 and TRBJ1-4; D gene ambiguous. This CDR3 has 15 residues. V was pared by 2 bases and J by 0 bases, with 7 bases between. Germline lookup yields CDR1 MNHEY and CDR2 SVGAGI. CDR3 sequence (DNA): TGTGCCAGCAGTTACGGCGGGACAACTAATGAAAAACTGTTTTTT. Protein sequence: CASSYGGTTNEKLFF.

CDR3 residues: CASSSTTGKRSSPLHF. The CDR3 bases are TGTGCCAGCAGTTCAACGACAGGGAAGCGTAGTTCACCCCTCCACTTT. V is TRBV6-5 and J is TRBJ1-6, with 7 nucleotides matching TRBD1. The CDR3 has 16 amino acids. V lost 4 bases, J lost 9 bases, and 12 bases stayed unmatched. Germline values: CDR1 MNHEY, CDR2 SVGAGI.

CDR3 amino acids: CASSFLGYTF. CDR3 bases: TGTGCCAGCAGCTTTCTTGGCTACACCTTC. The chain has TRBV5-8 and TRBJ1-2; D unclear. The CDR3 consists of 10 residues. Trimming removed 2 bases at V and 7 bases at J, with 3 bases between. The germline gives CDR1 SGHTS, CDR2 YDEGEE.

This clone was seen just once. The chain employs TRBV6-6 and TRBJ2-7, with 7 bases that match TRBD1. V shed 8 bases, J shed 3 bases, and the junction held 10 bases outside the gene matches. The CDR3 loop spans 14 amino acids. In germline, CDR1 is MNHNY, CDR2 SVGAGI (reference sequence). In nucleotides, the CDR3 is TGTGCCAGCGGCCCCCGACAGGGTCTCTACGAGCAGTACTTC. Encoded protein: CASGPRQGLYEQYF.

This sequence joins TRBV14 and TRBJ2-5; D may be TRBD2 (5 bases). The CDR3 extends over 14 amino acids. CDR1 is SGHDN, CDR2 FVKESK, per germline. Trimming took off 4 bases at V and 5 bases at J, with 14 bases between the two ends. For the CDR3, the DNA is TGTGCCAGCAGCCCTCGGGCAGGAGGCGAGACCCAGTACTTC. It is translated as CASSPRAGGETQYF.

This clone was recorded a few times. CDR3 nucleotides: TGTGCCAGCAGTTACTCAAGCTCGGGGGCCGGGGAGCTGTTTTTT. It specifies CASSYSSSGAGELFF. This sequence joins TRBV6-6 and TRBJ2-2; D perhaps matches TRBD2 (6 bases). The germline V gene has CDR1 MNHNY and CDR2 SVGAGI (reference sequence). Trimming took 0 bases from V and 6 from J, leaving 11 bases between them. The CDR3 is 15 amino acids.

The chain has TRBV5-1 and TRBJ1-2, with a weak D call TRBD1 (5 bases). Germline V gives CDR1 SGHRS, CDR2 YFSETQ. Deletions cut 4 bases from V and 8 bases from J, with 12 bases between. The CDR3 has 12 amino acids. The CDR3 loop is CASSGGVKGYTF. CDR3 DNA: TGCGCCAGCAGCGGGGGGGTAAAGGGCTACACCTTC.

This chain joins TRBV14 and TRBJ2-7; D is unclear. The CDR3 sequence is 15 residues long. Trimming pared 0 bases from V and 2 bases from J, leaving 11 bases between. CDR1 is SGHDN, CDR2 FVKESK, per germline. The CDR3 is CASSQELVLTYEQYF. The DNA for the CDR3 is TGTGCCAGCAGCCAAGAGCTCGTCCTAACCTACGAGCAGTACTTC.

The chain carries TRBV4-1 and TRBJ2-2; possible D gene TRBD1, 5 bases. The CDR3 length is 15 residues. Germline values: CDR1 MGHRA, CDR2 YSYEKL. V lost 2 bases, J lost 1 base, and 8 bases lay in between. CDR3 sequence reads: CASSQSRVNTGELFF. CDR3 DNA: TGCGCCAGCAGCCAAAGCAGGGTGAACACCGGGGAGCTGTTTTTT.

This clone appeared once. This chain joins TRBV11-3 and TRBJ2-2, with D unresolved. CDR1 is SGHNT and CDR2 is YENEEA in the germline V gene. The ends were cut back, 0 bases at V and 5 bases at J, with 7 bases in the middle. There are 14 residues in the CDR3. This chain's CDR3 is CASSLDTGTGELFF. The CDR3 DNA is TGTGCCAGCAGCTTAGATACCGGGACCGGGGAGCTGTTTTTT.

This clone was seen more than once but under ten times. This chain uses TRBV5-8 with TRBJ2-1, with D possibly being TRBD2 (6 bases). Trimming stripped 2 bases from V and 3 bases from J, with 12 bases between. In germline, CDR1 is SGHTS, CDR2 YDEGEE. The CDR3 is 15 residues long. CDR3 sequence reads: CASSLHRGGYNEQFF. The DNA for the CDR3 is TGTGCCAGCAGCTTACATAGGGGAGGCTACAATGAGCAGTTCTTC.

J is TRBJ2-7 and V is TRBV5-5, with 10 bases matching TRBD1. The CDR3 runs to 15 residues. Trimming at V came to 2 bases and at J to 4 bases, leaving 6 bases not matched to a gene. Per germline, CDR1 SGHKS and CDR2 YYEKEE (reference sequence). This CDR3 reads CASSFPGQGIYEQYF. CDR3 DNA sequence: TGTGCCAGCAGCTTCCCGGGACAGGGGATATACGAGCAGTACTTC.

Concerning this clone itself: This same CDR3 is encoded by further DNA sequences in the sample. The chain recombines TRBV5-1 with TRBJ1-3; D is perhaps TRBD1 (5 bases). The CDR3 loop spans 13 amino acids. V was cut by 1 base and J by 4 bases, with 6 bases left in between. Germline V gene data show CDR1 as SGHRS and CDR2 as YFSETQ. CDR3 in amino acids: CASSLTGGNTIYF. Here the CDR3 DNA reads TGCGCCAGCAGCTTGACAGGAGGAAACACCATATATTTT.

The rearrangement links TRBV7-2 to TRBJ1-1; 9 bases are shared with TRBD1. This CDR3 spans 16 amino acids. V lost 5 bases and J lost 2; bases outside the gene matches: 9. The V gene's germline CDR1 is SGHTA and CDR2 FQGNSA. CDR3 DNA sequence: TGTGCCAGCAGCCCCACCGGGACAGGGATCAACACTGAAGCTTTCTTT. Translated: CASSPTGTGINTEAFF.

This clone is a singleton in its sample. This chain links TRBV7-9 with TRBJ2-1, with 16 nucleotides matching TRBD2. This CDR3 region has 15 residues. Per the germline V gene, CDR1 is SEHNR and CDR2 is FQNEAQ (reference sequence). With V trimmed by 5 bases and J by 7 bases, 2 bases remained unmatched. DNA of the CDR3: TGTGCCAGCAGCCGGGGACTAGCGGGGGGGAATGAGCAGTTCTTC. Protein product: CASSRGLAGGNEQFF.

The chain carries TRBV2 and TRBJ1-4, with D uncertain. The CDR3 has 14 amino acids. Trimming took off 2 bases at V and 4 bases at J, with 8 bases between the two ends. Germline V gives CDR1 SNHLY, CDR2 FYNNEI. The CDR3 coding sequence is TGTGCCAGCAGTGAAACAGAAAGTAATGAAAAACTGTTTTTT. Its protein product is CASSETESNEKLFF.

This clone was picked up a small number of times. The V and J genes are TRBV5-4 and TRBJ2-2; 10 nucleotides line up with TRBD2. Germline V gene data show CDR1 as SGHNT and CDR2 as YYREEE (reference sequence). The V gene end was trimmed by 4 bases and the J gene end by 1 base; junction bases not matched to a gene: 1. The CDR3 has 15 amino acids. CDR3 coding DNA: TGTGCCAGCAGCATAGCGGGGGGGAACACCGGGGAGCTGTTTTTT. This translates into CASSIAGGNTGELFF.

This clone was seen a single time. The V gene is TRBV18, the J gene TRBJ1-5; D remains ambiguous. V shed 3 bases and J shed 0 bases, with 9 bases lying between them. This CDR3 has 15 residues. CDR1 is KGHSH, CDR2 LQKENI, per germline. The CDR3 reads CASSPAQDSNQPQHF. The DNA for the CDR3 is TGTGCCAGCTCACCGGCGCAGGATAGCAATCAGCCCCAGCATTTT.

This rearrangement joins TRBV7-9 to TRBJ2-1; D is unresolved. This CDR3 contains 12 residues. From germline, CDR1 is SEHNR and CDR2 FQNEAQ (reference sequence). The V and J ends lost 8 bases and 5 bases respectively, with 10 bases between them. The CDR3 is CASLYPDNEQFF. DNA for the CDR3: TGTGCCAGCCTCTACCCGGACAATGAGCAGTTCTTC.

The chain has TRBV27 and TRBJ2-1, with D possibly matching TRBD2 (6 bases). Germline V gene lookup returns CDR1 MNHEY and CDR2 SMNVEV (reference sequence). The CDR3 runs 13 residues. V was clipped by 4 bases and J by 6 bases, with 10 bases between them. As DNA, the CDR3 is TGTGCCAGCAGTTCTACTAGCTTCAATGAGCAGTTCTTC. Protein sequence: CASSSTSFNEQFF.

The chain recombines TRBV15 with TRBJ2-7, with a possible D match to TRBD1 (5 bases). Per germline, CDR1 LNHNV and CDR2 YYDKDF (reference sequence). V lost 2 bases and J 3 bases, leaving 11 bases between the germline ends. The CDR3 has 14 residues. The chain's CDR3 is CATSRSLTDYEQYF. CDR3 bases: TGTGCCACCAGCAGATCATTGACAGACTACGAGCAGTACTTC.

This rearrangement joins TRBV9 to TRBJ2-5; the D is unclear. This CDR3 is built from 14 residues. The V end lost 4 bases, the J end lost 4 bases, and 14 bases lay between the germline ends. Germline V gene data show CDR1 as SGDLS and CDR2 as YYNGEE. The chain's CDR3 is CASSPRSGGETQYF. The CDR3 DNA is TGTGCCAGCAGCCCCCGGTCGGGTGGAGAGACCCAGTACTTC.

The chain combines TRBV4-1 with TRBJ1-3; 11 bases match TRBD1. The V gene end was trimmed by 0 bases and the J gene end by 5 bases; junction bases not matched to a gene: 12. Germline CDR1 MGHRA, CDR2 YSYEKL. The CDR3 totals 19 residues. The CDR3 reads CASSQDGGQGAVGRNTIYF. CDR3 sequence (DNA): TGCGCCAGCAGCCAAGATGGAGGACAGGGGGCTGTAGGTCGAAACACCATATATTTT.

The chain has TRBV10-3 and TRBJ1-2, with D maybe TRBD1 (6 bases). Per the germline V gene, CDR1 is ENHRY and CDR2 is SYGVKD. V dropped 3 bases and J dropped 7 bases, with 18 bases sitting between them. The CDR3 is 15 residues long. The CDR3 here is CAISDFLETGGGYTF. DNA for the CDR3: TGTGCCATCAGTGATTTTTTAGAGACAGGTGGTGGCTACACCTTC.